The 21 T cell receptor beta chains given below trace back to one sample, sequenced in a study of TIL therapy for anti-PD-1-resistant metastatic lung cancer. This was the immunoSEQ v3 assay. TCRdb keeps only in-frame clones here, not all; method: immunoSEQ multiplex PCR. The sample has about 46,000 clones, around 86% seen once. Time point denoted: pre-treatment sample, taken before nivolumab and TIL therapy. The sample consisted of blood, taken at baseline. These receptors came from a person aged 25-85 years with non-small cell lung cancer.

This clone was counted once. V and J are TRBV5-6 and TRBJ2-5; the match to TRBD1 covers 7 bases. There are 15 residues in the CDR3. Germline V gene lookup returns CDR1 SGHDT and CDR2 YYEEEE. J lost 5 bases, V lost 1 base, and 8 bases had no gene match. The CDR3 DNA reads TGTGCCAGCAGCTTGACCAGGTCCAGGGGGGAGACCCAGTACTTC. It codes for CASSLTRSRGETQYF.

The V and J genes are TRBV19 and TRBJ2-7, with 9 bases fitting TRBD1. This CDR3 region has 14 residues. Looked up from germline, CDR1 is LNHDA and CDR2 is SQIVND (reference sequence). The ends lost 4 bases at V and 5 bases at J; junction bases unmatched: 6. The CDR3 bases are TGTGCCAGTAGTACCGGGACAGGGATACACGAGCAGTACTTC. Encoded protein: CASSTGTGIHEQYF.

This chain uses TRBV7-2 with TRBJ1-3; D ambiguous. Germline V gives CDR1 SGHTA, CDR2 FQGNSA. This CDR3 has 16 residues. V was cut by 1 base and J by 0 bases, with 10 bases left in between. CDR3 in DNA: TGTGCCAGCAGCTTAGAGCCCACCCACTCTGGAAACACCATATATTTT. It encodes CASSLEPTHSGNTIYF.

The V and J genes are TRBV20-1 and TRBJ1-2; weak D call: TRBD1 (5 bases). The CDR3 is 10 amino acids. Trimming left V 7 bases short and J 8 bases short, with 11 bases between. Germline lookup yields CDR1 DFQATT and CDR2 SNEGSKA (reference sequence). The CDR3 DNA is TGCAGTGTTTGGGGCTCCGGCTACACCTTC. Its translation is CSVWGSGYTF.

The chain couples TRBV16 to TRBJ1-2; D perhaps matches TRBD1 (6 bases). The CDR3 runs to 16 residues. Germline-derived CDR1 and CDR2 are KGHSY and FQNENV. Trimming cost V 0 bases and J 0 bases, with 11 bases left between them. The CDR3 region is CASSQSRAGANYGYTF. The CDR3 DNA reads as TGTGCCAGCAGCCAATCGAGGGCAGGGGCTAACTATGGCTACACCTTC.

V and J are TRBV19 and TRBJ2-1; D possibly uses TRBD1 or TRBD2 (6 bases each). Trimming took 7 bases from V and 1 from J, leaving 14 bases between them. This CDR3 contains 15 residues. Germline V gene data show CDR1 as LNHDA and CDR2 as SQIVND (reference sequence). The chain's CDR3 is CASMGRGRSYNEQFF. CDR3 DNA sequence: TGTGCCAGTATGGGACGGGGGCGATCCTACAATGAGCAGTTCTTC.

This chain links TRBV7-2 with TRBJ1-4, with D possibly matching TRBD1 (5 bases). The V gene lost 0 bases and the J gene lost 6 bases, with 11 bases spanning the gap. Germline assignment: CDR1 SGHTA and CDR2 FQGNSA. The CDR3 extends over 15 amino acids. The CDR3 coding sequence is TGTGCCAGCAGCTTAGCTCCGGGGGTTGATGAAAAACTGTTTTTT. Translated: CASSLAPGVDEKLFF.

V usage is TRBV28 and J usage is TRBJ2-7, with 8 bases that match TRBD2. V shed 7 bases and J 1 base; nucleotides not matched to a gene: 6. Germline V CDR1 and CDR2: MDHEN, SYDVKM. The length of the CDR3 is 14 residues. CDR3 sequence (DNA): TGTGCCAGCACCTTGGGCGGGGGGTCCTACGAGCAGTACTTC. It translates to CASTLGGGSYEQYF.

This sequence joins TRBV30 and TRBJ1-1; D call uncertain. V lost 0 bases and J lost 4, with 3 bases in between. From germline, CDR1 is GTSNPN and CDR2 SVGIG (reference sequence). The CDR3 extends over 11 amino acids. The CDR3 region is CAWSVLTEAFF. The DNA of the CDR3 is TGTGCCTGGAGTGTACTCACTGAAGCTTTCTTT.

This chain links TRBV4-3 with TRBJ2-7; 11 positions agree with TRBD1. Germline CDR1 reads LGHNA; CDR2 reads YSLEER. Trimming at V came to 5 bases and at J to 2 bases, leaving 2 bases not matched to a gene. CDR3 length: 14 residues. In DNA, the CDR3 is TGCGCCAGCAGCACGGGACAGGGGGCCTACGAGCAGTACTTC. Protein product: CASSTGQGAYEQYF.

The chain links TRBV18 to TRBJ2-7; TRBD1 is a possible D gene (6 bases). Germline CDR1 is KGHSH and CDR2 is LQKENI. Trimming removed 10 bases from V and 5 bases from J, with 21 bases in between. The CDR3 consists of 14 residues. The DNA of the CDR3 is TGTGCCACCTCGGCCCGGCGAGGGGACAACGAGCAGTACTTC. Translation gives CATSARRGDNEQYF.

The chain recombines TRBV11-2 with TRBJ1-1; tentative D call: TRBD1 (5 bases). The CDR3 has 13 residues. Germline V lookup: CDR1 SGHAT, CDR2 FQNNGV. The ends were cut back, 1 base at V and 12 bases at J, with 15 bases in the middle. The CDR3 protein is CASSLARGQKTFF. In DNA form, the CDR3 reads TGTGCCAGCAGCTTAGCTCGGGGCCAGAAAACTTTCTTT.

Only a few counts were recorded for this clone. The chain carries TRBV19 and TRBJ2-1; TRBD2 might be the D (6 bases). CDR3 length equals 14 residues. V was trimmed by 4 bases and J by 8 bases, leaving 15 bases between them. The V gene's germline CDR1 is LNHDA and CDR2 SQIVND (reference sequence). Here the CDR3 reads CASSTRTWEDEQFF. The CDR3 region has the DNA TGTGCCAGTAGTACCCGTACTTGGGAGGATGAGCAGTTCTTC.

The chain uses TRBV30 and TRBJ1-3, with D perhaps TRBD1 (6 bases). This CDR3 region has 14 residues. Between the trimmed V and J ends, which lost 3 bases and 2 bases, there was a span of 11 bases. Germline CDR1 GTSNPN, CDR2 SVGIG (reference sequence). For the CDR3, the DNA is TGTGCCTGGAGGGAAAGGGGGGCTGGAAACACCATATATTTT. It yields the protein CAWRERGAGNTIYF.

As DNA, the CDR3 is TGTGCCAGCAGTCTGACAGGGACCGGGGAGCTGTTTTTT. Translated: CASSLTGTGELFF. The rearrangement joins TRBV27 to TRBJ2-2, with 7 bases matching TRBD1. Looked up from germline, CDR1 is MNHEY and CDR2 is SMNVEV (reference sequence). This CDR3 is 13 amino acids long. J lost 5 bases, V lost 5 bases, and 2 bases had no gene match.

The CDR3 nucleotides read TGCGCCAGCAGCCAAGTTCAGGGACCAAACACCGGGGAGCTGTTTTTT. This sequence encodes CASSQVQGPNTGELFF. The chain uses TRBV4-1 and TRBJ2-2, with D perhaps matching TRBD1 or TRBD2 (5 bases each). CDR1 is MGHRA and CDR2 is YSYEKL in the germline V gene. Trimming pared 1 base from V and 2 bases from J, leaving 11 bases between. The CDR3 spans 16 residues.

The chain couples TRBV5-1 to TRBJ2-5, with D possibly TRBD2 on 5 matching bases. This CDR3 is built from 15 residues. V dropped 5 bases and J dropped 2 bases, with 16 bases sitting between them. Looked up from germline, CDR1 is SGHRS and CDR2 is YFSETQ. The CDR3 sequence is CASSLRPPGQETQYF. The CDR3 bases are TGCGCCAGCAGTCTCCGACCCCCGGGGCAAGAGACCCAGTACTTC.

The chain uses TRBV5-1 and TRBJ2-2; D unclear. Trimming pared 2 bases from V and 2 bases from J, leaving 10 bases between. The V gene's germline CDR1 is SGHRS and CDR2 YFSETQ. CDR3 length: 15 amino acids. Here the CDR3 DNA reads TGCGCCAGCAGCTTAGGCGATTTAAACACCGGGGAGCTGTTTTTT. Its translation: CASSLGDLNTGELFF.

V usage is TRBV11-2 and J usage is TRBJ2-3; 8 bases are a match to TRBD1. Germline V lookup: CDR1 SGHAT, CDR2 FQNNGV. J gave up 4 bases and V 1 base, and 4 bases lay outside the gene matches. The CDR3 runs to 15 residues. The CDR3 region has the DNA TGTGCCAGCAGCTTAGCCGCAGGGGGCCCAGATACGCAGTATTTT. It codes for CASSLAAGGPDTQYF. The full variable domain, with the rest looked up from reference TRBV11-2 and TRBJ2-3, is EAGVAQSPRYKIIEKRQSVAFWCNPISGHATLYWYQQILGQGPKLLIQFQNNGVVDDSQLPKDRFSAERLKGVDSTLKIQPAKLEDSAVYLCASSLAAGGPDTQYFGPGTRLTVL.

The rearrangement links TRBV15 to TRBJ1-6; TRBD1 is a possible D gene (5 bases). The CDR3 sequence is 15 residues long. Germline V lookup: CDR1 LNHNV, CDR2 YYDKDF (reference sequence). The germline V and J ends were trimmed by 5 bases and 7 bases, with 15 bases remaining between them. The CDR3 is CATSGAGTKNSPLHF. CDR3 DNA sequence: TGTGCCACCAGCGGAGCCGGGACGAAAAATTCACCCCTCCACTTT.

This clone has only one observation. This chain connects TRBV11-2 to TRBJ2-5, with 7 bases that match TRBD1. With 4 bases clipped from V and 4 bases from J, the junction kept 9 bases outside the gene matches. This CDR3 contains 15 residues. The V gene's germline CDR1 is SGHAT and CDR2 FQNNGV. CDR3 protein: CASSSQTGSGETQYF. The CDR3 DNA sequence: TGTGCCAGCAGCTCTCAGACAGGGTCGGGAGAGACCCAGTACTTC.